Below, 24 T cell receptor beta chains from the same sample are listed, as sequenced in a study of T cells in Graves' hyperthyroidism and ophthalmopathy. TCR beta CDR3 region amplification was performed from RNA transcripts. RT-PCR in the first round (using the HTBI primer set) targeted the TCR CDR3. In TCRdb, the multiplex PCR reads were re-called with MiXCR into one record per CDR3 protein. Among some 490,000 distinct CDR3 sequences listed, 20% to 25% were seen once. The sequenced sample consisted of blood. These receptors were obtained from a woman in her 70s with Graves' ophthalmopathy.

This clonotype was seen only a few times. The V call is TRBV20-1, the J call TRBJ1-2; D remains ambiguous. Trimming shortened V by 1 base and J by 2 bases, and 14 bases separated the two germline ends. Germline assignment: CDR1 DFQATT and CDR2 SNEGSKA (reference sequence). The CDR3 is 15 residues long. In DNA form, the CDR3 reads TGCAGTGCTAGAGCCCTATCAATCCAAAACTATGGCTACACCTTC. Its protein is CSARALSIQNYGYTF.

Only a few counts were recorded for this clonotype. V usage is TRBV18 and J usage is TRBJ2-7; 8 bases are shared with TRBD1. Germline V gene sequence: CDR1 KGHSH, CDR2 LQKENI. Losses at the gene ends were 5 bases for V and 5 bases for J; bases not matched to a gene: 8. The CDR3 is made up of 14 amino acids. The CDR3 nucleotides read TGTGCCAGCTCATCTCGCAGGGGGCCCCACGAGCAGTACTTC. This sequence encodes CASSSRRGPHEQYF.

V gene TRBV18 combines with J gene TRBJ2-2; no definite D call. Germline V CDR1 and CDR2: KGHSH, LQKENI. This CDR3 contains 15 residues. V dropped 3 bases and J dropped 3 bases, with 11 bases sitting between them. The CDR3 bases are TGTGCCAGCTCACCCGGGCGAAGTGACACCGGGGAGCTGTTTTTT. Residues: CASSPGRSDTGELFF.

This clonotype was seen only a few times. The gene calls are TRBV7-9 and TRBJ2-7, with D perhaps TRBD1 (5 bases). CDR1 SEHNR and CDR2 FQNEAQ come from the germline V gene (reference sequence). The CDR3 totals 12 residues. The V gene lost 2 bases and the J gene lost 5 bases, with 7 bases spanning the gap. This CDR3 is CASSLQGHEQYF. DNA of the CDR3: TGTGCCAGCAGCTTACAGGGCCACGAGCAGTACTTC.

The sample holds a few counts of this clonotype. This chain links TRBV7-2 with TRBJ2-7; D call uncertain. The CDR3 consists of 13 residues. CDR1 SGHTA and CDR2 FQGNSA come from the germline V gene. The germline V and J ends were trimmed by 5 bases and 5 bases, with 13 bases remaining between them. CDR3 amino acids: CASSLQASHEQYF. The CDR3 DNA reads TGTGCCAGCAGCCTCCAGGCATCCCACGAGCAGTACTTC. The full variable domain, completed using reference TRBV7-2 and TRBJ2-7, is GAGVSQSPSNKVTEKGKDVELRCDPISGHTALYWYRQSLGQGLEFLIYFQGNSAPDKSGLPSDRFSAERTGGSVSTLTIQRTQQEDSAVYLCASSLQASHEQYFGPGTRLTVT.

This clonotype occurred a few times. V and J are TRBV2 and TRBJ1-5, with D uncertain. This CDR3 contains 14 residues. Germline V gene sequence: CDR1 SNHLY, CDR2 FYNNEI. V was cut by 7 bases and J by 0 bases, with 10 bases left in between. The CDR3: CASNQGYSNQPQHF. DNA of the CDR3: TGTGCCAGCAATCAAGGATATAGCAATCAGCCCCAGCATTTT.

The gene calls are TRBV5-5 and TRBJ2-2, with D tentatively TRBD1 (6 bases). The CDR3 length is 15 residues. Germline loops: CDR1 SGHKS, CDR2 YYEKEE (reference sequence). Trimming removed 2 bases at V and 4 bases at J, with 12 bases between. CDR3 sequence reads: CASSFETGTTGELFF. The CDR3 DNA reads TGTGCCAGCAGCTTCGAGACAGGAACCACCGGGGAGCTGTTTTTT.

This clonotype was observed a few times. The gene calls are TRBV27 and TRBJ2-3, with 7 bases matching TRBD2. Unmatched junction bases numbered 10, after V lost 2 bases and J lost 5 bases. CDR1 is MNHEY, CDR2 SMNVEV, per germline (reference sequence). The CDR3 contains 16 residues. The CDR3 DNA reads TGTGCCAGCAGTTTAAGGGTGGGAGGGGTGGAAGATACGCAGTATTTT. This gives the protein CASSLRVGGVEDTQYF.

This clonotype was seen more than once but under ten times. J is TRBJ1-5 and V is TRBV19; 10 nucleotides agree with TRBD1. Germline V gene lookup returns CDR1 LNHDA and CDR2 SQIVND (reference sequence). CDR3 length equals 15 residues. V was pared by 8 bases and J by 4 bases, with 8 bases of the junction left unmatched. CDR3 region: CASWSGTGDNQPQHF. The DNA of the CDR3 is TGTGCCAGTTGGTCCGGGACAGGGGATAATCAGCCCCAGCATTTT.

This clonotype was seen ten or more times. The chain carries TRBV5-1 and TRBJ1-1; tentatively, D is TRBD1 (6 bases). This CDR3 is 15 amino acids long. From germline, CDR1 is SGHRS and CDR2 YFSETQ. The V end was cut by 3 bases, the J end by 1 base, with 13 bases between. As DNA, the CDR3 is TGCGCCAGCAGCTGGGGCGGGGGCAAGAACACTGAAGCTTTCTTT. It translates to CASSWGGGKNTEAFF. The variable domain in full, with the rest retrieved from reference TRBV5-1 and TRBJ1-1, is KAGVTQTPRYLIKTRGQQVTLSCSPISGHRSVSWYQQTPGQGLQFLFEYFSETQRNKGNFPGRFSGRQFSNSRSEMNVSTLELGDSALYLCASSWGGGKNTEAFFGQGTRLTVV.

This clonotype has just a few counts. This chain links TRBV7-2 with TRBJ1-6; D gene ambiguous. The ends were cut back, 5 bases at V and 0 bases at J, with 14 bases in the middle. CDR1 is SGHTA, CDR2 FQGNSA, per germline. The CDR3 covers 17 residues. DNA of the CDR3: TGTGCCAGCAGCCCCGACACTTTAAGCTCCTATAATTCACCCCTCCACTTT. Protein product: CASSPDTLSSYNSPLHF.

The chain carries TRBV7-2 and TRBJ2-4, with D hard to call. There are 19 residues in the CDR3. Germline V gene lookup returns CDR1 SGHTA and CDR2 FQGNSA. V gave up 1 base and J gave up 0 bases, with 19 bases separating them. CDR3 in amino acids: CASSLDSAPPPLAKNIQYF. In DNA, the CDR3 is TGTGCCAGCAGCTTAGATTCCGCCCCTCCACCCCTAGCCAAAAACATTCAGTACTTC.

This clonotype came up a few times. The chain uses TRBV6-1 and TRBJ1-1; tentatively, D is TRBD1 (5 bases). CDR1 MNHNS and CDR2 SASEGT come from the germline V gene. This CDR3 region has 14 residues. Trimming shortened V by 6 bases and J by 5 bases, and 16 bases separated the two germline ends. CDR3 DNA sequence: TGTGCCAGCAGACTAGACCAGGGTGGGACTGAAGCTTTCTTT. Translating it yields CASRLDQGGTEAFF.

This clonotype was counted ten times or more. The chain links TRBV12-3 or TRBV12-4 to TRBJ1-2, with D possibly being TRBD1 (6 bases). There are 13 residues in the CDR3. V was pared by 6 bases and J by 2 bases, with 10 bases between. CDR3 in amino acids: CASRRGQNYGYTF. CDR3 DNA sequence: TGTGCCAGCAGACGCGGACAGAACTATGGCTACACCTTC.

This clonotype has a handful of counts. V and J are TRBV20-1 and TRBJ2-7, with a tentative D call TRBD1 (6 bases). The germline V and J ends were trimmed by 0 bases and 7 bases, with 13 bases remaining between them. The CDR3 sequence is 13 residues long. Germline V gene data show CDR1 as DFQATT and CDR2 as SNEGSKA (reference sequence). CDR3 sequence reads: CSAREHRAGEQYF. CDR3 sequence (DNA): TGCAGTGCTAGAGAACACAGGGCGGGTGAGCAGTACTTC.

This clonotype was seen a handful of times. J is TRBJ1-1 and V is TRBV5-1; 7 nucleotides align to TRBD1. The J segment lost 5 bases and the V segment lost 4 bases, leaving 11 bases of the junction unmatched. The CDR3 is 15 residues long. Germline loops: CDR1 SGHRS, CDR2 YFSETQ. This CDR3 is CASSEQTGPGTEAFF. CDR3 DNA sequence: TGCGCCAGCAGCGAACAGACAGGGCCAGGGACTGAAGCTTTCTTT.

Ten or more counts support this clonotype. The chain recombines TRBV7-9 with TRBJ1-1, with D perhaps TRBD1 (5 bases). V was clipped by 7 bases and J by 1 base, with 10 bases between them. The CDR3 is 13 residues long. CDR1 SEHNR and CDR2 FQNEAQ come from the germline V gene (reference sequence). Here the CDR3 reads CASTYGGNTEAFF. For the CDR3, the DNA is TGTGCCAGCACCTACGGGGGGAACACTGAAGCTTTCTTT. Full variable domain (missing parts from reference TRBV7-9 and TRBJ1-1): DTGVSQNPRHKITKRGQNVTFRCDPISEHNRLYWYRQTLGQGPEFLTYFQNEAQLEKSRLLSDRFSAERPKGSFSTLEIQRTEQGDSAMYLCASTYGGNTEAFFGQGTRLTVV.

CDR3 residues: CASSLRLAGGGLRETQYF. CDR3 DNA: TGTGCCAGCAGCTTAAGATTAGCGGGAGGTGGGTTACGTGAGACCCAGTACTTC. This chain connects TRBV5-5 to TRBJ2-5; 10 bases align to TRBD2. V shed 2 bases, J shed 5 bases, and the junction held 15 bases outside the gene matches. The V gene's germline CDR1 is SGHKS and CDR2 YYEKEE (reference sequence). CDR3 length: 18 residues.

The chain is built from TRBV20-1 and TRBJ2-1; 10 bases fit TRBD2. The trim removed 0 bases at V and 4 bases at J, leaving 6 bases unmatched. This CDR3 contains 16 residues. CDR1 is DFQATT, CDR2 SNEGSKA, per germline (reference sequence). CDR3: CSARDLGTSAYNEQFF. CDR3 bases: TGCAGTGCTAGAGATCTGGGGACTAGCGCTTACAATGAGCAGTTCTTC.

This clonotype came up many times. The J gene is TRBJ2-3, the V gene TRBV11-2; 10 bases fit TRBD1. CDR3 size: 15 residues. Germline V CDR1 and CDR2: SGHAT, FQNNGV. V lost 3 bases to trimming and J lost 2 bases; unmatched junction nucleotides: 2. The CDR3 region is CASSFGTGVTDTQYF. The CDR3 DNA follows: TGTGCCAGCAGCTTCGGGACAGGGGTCACAGATACGCAGTATTTT.

This clonotype was seen a handful of times. In nucleotides, the CDR3 is TGCAGCGTCCTCACAGGGACTAACCAAGAGACCCAGTACTTC. As protein: CSVLTGTNQETQYF. V is TRBV29-1 and J is TRBJ2-5, with D possibly matching TRBD2 (7 bases). Trimming removed 6 bases at V and 0 bases at J, with 14 bases between. The CDR3 contains 14 residues. Germline CDR1 is SQVTM and CDR2 is ANQGSEA.

The V gene is TRBV20-1, the J gene TRBJ2-1, with TRBD2 matching over 8 bases. Looked up from germline, CDR1 is DFQATT and CDR2 is SNEGSKA (reference sequence). V gave up 6 bases and J gave up 6 bases; unmatched junction bases: 10. The length of the CDR3 is 14 residues. The chain's CDR3 is CSAAGLAKSNEQFF. CDR3 nucleotides: TGCAGTGCAGCTGGACTAGCCAAGAGCAATGAGCAGTTCTTC.

This clonotype was counted only a few times. The chain is built from TRBV18 and TRBJ1-1; D is unclear. V lost 2 bases to trimming and J lost 3 bases, with 4 bases between them. CDR1 and CDR2 from the germline V gene are KGHSH and LQKENI. The length of the CDR3 is 12 residues. Here the CDR3 reads CASSPTYTEAFF. CDR3 bases: TGTGCCAGCTCACCAACTTACACTGAAGCTTTCTTT.

There are a few counts of this clonotype. The chain carries TRBV7-9 and TRBJ2-1; the D gene is possibly TRBD2 (5 bases). CDR3 length: 14 amino acids. Germline values: CDR1 SEHNR, CDR2 FQNEAQ (reference sequence). Trimming cost V 1 base and J 4 bases, with 8 bases left between them. CDR3 sequence (DNA): TGTGCCAGCAGCTTAGACGGGAAGTACAATGAGCAGTTCTTC. Its protein is CASSLDGKYNEQFF.